This paragraph reports one T cell receptor beta chain. Its matching antigen is unknown. Sequencing used immunoSEQ multiplex PCR; TCRdb keeps in-frame clones, though not all of them. This sample has fewer than 130,000 clones, with 81% found just once. This record belongs to a study of T cell responses to AZD1222 COVID-19 vaccine. Whole-study results and caveats: There were mostly white British donors and more females than males, and clonal diversity was possibly underestimated. Researchers took repertoire samples only after the peak T cell response had come. In the spike-specific TCR repertoire, nearly half reportedly target unmutated variant regions. Spike-specific TCR breadth and depth grew following two AZD1222 doses.

This material consisted of peripheral blood, taken on day 0 of AZD1222 vaccination. The sequence was collected from an adult in good health.

The CDR3 nucleotides are TGTGCCAGCAGCCTCCTAGAAGAGGGGGCGAGGAGAGCTTTCTTT. This gives the protein CASSLLEEGARRAFF. This chain connects TRBV14 to TRBJ1-1; 7 bases are a match to TRBD1. Looked up from germline, CDR1 is SGHDN and CDR2 is FVKESK. The J segment lost 10 bases and the V segment lost 4 bases, leaving 15 bases of the junction unmatched. This CDR3 spans 15 amino acids.